What follows is one T cell receptor (beta chain) and its context. Antigen unknown. These data are taken from a study of T cell responses to AZD1222 COVID-19 vaccine. General study points: A mostly white British donor set with more females was recruited, and clonal diversity was possibly underestimated. Reportedly, close to half of spike-specific TCRs are directed against unmutated variant regions.

V lost 9 bases, J lost 6 bases, and 10 bases stayed unmatched. Germline lookup yields CDR1 WSHSY and CDR2 SAAADI. The CDR3 sequence is 14 residues long. Clones were read by immunoSEQ multiplex PCR, and TCRdb kept only the in-frame ones, dropping some. The repertoire holds about 100,000 clones, with about 94% as singletons. This TCR came from an adult in good health. The chain links TRBV10-2 to TRBJ2-2, with 7 bases fitting TRBD2. The sequences come from peripheral blood, collected on day 0 of AZD1222 vaccination. The CDR3 nucleotides read TGCGCCAGTACCCCGACTAGCCGGGCCGGGGAGCTGTTTTTT. This translates into CASTPTSRAGELFF.